The present entry profiles one T cell receptor (beta chain) with its context. Antigen specificity is unknown. The V and J ends lost 1 base and 4 bases respectively, with 9 bases between them. The germline gives CDR1 SGHNT, CDR2 YENEEA. The CDR3 runs 14 residues. The data originate from a study of cytomegalovirus exposure and HLA in healthy donors. Study-level results: Because they were indistinguishable, some V segments, including TRBV6-2 and TRBV6-3, were excluded.

60 Vbeta and 13 Jbeta primers were used in PCR. Sequencing used immunoSEQ multiplex PCR; TCRdb keeps in-frame clones, though not all of them. The sample shows some 200,000 clones, approximately 70% of them seen only once. The sample comprised PBMCs. The receptor was isolated from a woman between 25 and 40 years old in good health and CMV-seronegative. The V gene is TRBV11-3, the J gene TRBJ2-3; D is uncertain. The CDR3 DNA follows: TGTGCCAGCAGCTTAGTAGCTACATCAGATACGCAGTATTTT. It codes for CASSLVATSDTQYF.